What follows describes a single T cell receptor beta chain. In the study's own analysis: From reference gene primer amplification, estimates of nucleated cell counts were derived. The data were produced by immunoSEQ multiplex PCR, yet TCRdb's version contains in-frame clones alone and is incomplete. That table gives V, J and clone size, and the DNA gave D and trimming. The data show 250,000 to 300,000 clones, with about nine tenths seen just once and 2% to 2.5% held by the top ten. These data come from a study of blood T cell repertoires in COVID-19. Overall study context: Acute and convalescent COVID-19 samples came from the United States, Italy and Spain. Sources were T cells, B-cell-depleted T cells, or PBMCs; the material itself was cDNA or gDNA.

The CDR3 loop spans 14 amino acids. Unmatched junction bases numbered 0, after V lost 0 bases and J lost 6 bases. Per germline, CDR1 SGHTA and CDR2 FQGTGA. The V call is TRBV7-3, the J call TRBJ2-1, with TRBD1 identical over 9 bases. The clonotype was recovered from a woman between 50 and 59 years old who had recovered from COVID-19. The source material was peripheral blood. CDR3 sequence reads: CASSLTGQGNEQFF. The DNA of the CDR3 is TGTGCCAGCAGCTTAACGGGACAGGGCAATGAGCAGTTCTTC. Supplemented by reference TRBV7-3 and TRBJ2-1, the full variable domain reads GAGVSQTPSNKVTEKGKYVELRCDPISGHTALYWYRQSLGQGPEFLIYFQGTGAADDSGLPNDRFFAVRPEGSVSTLKIQRTERGDSAVYLCASSLTGQGNEQFFGPGTRLTVL.